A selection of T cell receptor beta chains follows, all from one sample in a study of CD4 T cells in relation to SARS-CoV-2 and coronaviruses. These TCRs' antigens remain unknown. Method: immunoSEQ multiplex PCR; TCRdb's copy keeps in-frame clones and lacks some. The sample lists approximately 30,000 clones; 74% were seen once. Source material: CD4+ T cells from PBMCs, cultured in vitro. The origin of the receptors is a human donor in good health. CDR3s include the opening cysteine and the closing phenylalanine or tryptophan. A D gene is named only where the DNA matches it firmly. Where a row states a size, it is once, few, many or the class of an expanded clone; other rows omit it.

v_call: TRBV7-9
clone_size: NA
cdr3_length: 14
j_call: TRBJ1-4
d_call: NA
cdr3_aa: CASSLWGGDEKLFF
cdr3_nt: TGTGCCAGCAGCTTATGGGGGGGGGATGAAAAACTGTTTTTT

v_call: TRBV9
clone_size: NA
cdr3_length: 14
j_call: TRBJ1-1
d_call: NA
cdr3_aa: CASSARTANTEAFF
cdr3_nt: TGTGCCAGCAGCGCCCGTACAGCGAACACTGAAGCTTTCTTT

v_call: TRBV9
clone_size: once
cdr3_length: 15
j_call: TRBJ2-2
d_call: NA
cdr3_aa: CASSVGGLVTGELFF
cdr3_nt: TGTGCCAGCAGCGTTGGGGGGTTGGTCACCGGGGAGCTGTTTTTT

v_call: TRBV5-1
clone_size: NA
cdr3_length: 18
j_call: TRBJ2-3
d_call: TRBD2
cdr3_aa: CASSPAGGSGGRADTQYF
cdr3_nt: TGCGCCAGCAGCCCGGCGGGAGGGAGCGGGGGCCGGGCGGATACGCAGTATTTT

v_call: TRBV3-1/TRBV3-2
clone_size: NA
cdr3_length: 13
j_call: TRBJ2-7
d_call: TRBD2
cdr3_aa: CASSPGGAFEQYF
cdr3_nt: TGTGCCAGCAGCCCCGGGGGGGCCTTCGAGCAGTACTTC

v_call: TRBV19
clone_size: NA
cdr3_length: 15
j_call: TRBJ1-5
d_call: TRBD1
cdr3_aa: CASSIEDRFNQPQHF
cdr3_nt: TGTGCCAGTAGTATCGAGGACAGGTTCAATCAGCCCCAGCATTTT

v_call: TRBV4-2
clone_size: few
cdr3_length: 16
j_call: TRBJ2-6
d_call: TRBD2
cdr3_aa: CASSQVGRAGANVLTF
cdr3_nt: TGTGCCAGCAGCCAAGTCGGGAGGGCTGGGGCCAACGTCCTGACTTTC

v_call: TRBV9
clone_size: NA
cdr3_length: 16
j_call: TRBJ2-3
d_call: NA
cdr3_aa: CASSEGSGALGDTQYF
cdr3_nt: TGTGCCAGCAGCGAAGGGTCCGGGGCCCTTGGAGATACGCAGTATTTT

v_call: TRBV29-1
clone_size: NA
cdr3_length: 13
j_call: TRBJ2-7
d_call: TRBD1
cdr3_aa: CSVQQTGADEQYF
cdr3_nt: TGCAGCGTACAGCAGACAGGGGCCGACGAGCAGTACTTC

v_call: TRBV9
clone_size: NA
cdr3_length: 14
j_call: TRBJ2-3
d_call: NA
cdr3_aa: CASSVITGTDTQYF
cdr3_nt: TGTGCCAGCAGCGTCATAACTGGCACAGATACGCAGTATTTT

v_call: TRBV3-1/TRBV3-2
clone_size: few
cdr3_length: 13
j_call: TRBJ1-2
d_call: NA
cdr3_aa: CASSQETAYGYTF
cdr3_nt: TGTGCCAGCAGCCAAGAGACAGCTTATGGCTACACCTTC

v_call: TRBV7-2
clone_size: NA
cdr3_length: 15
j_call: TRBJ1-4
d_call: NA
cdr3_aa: CASSFVKGTNEKLFF
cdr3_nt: TGTGCCAGCAGCTTCGTTAAGGGTACCAATGAAAAACTGTTTTTT

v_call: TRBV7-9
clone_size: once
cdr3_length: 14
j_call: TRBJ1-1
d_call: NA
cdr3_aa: CASSLVAVNTEAFF
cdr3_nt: TGTGCCAGCAGCTTAGTCGCGGTGAACACTGAAGCTTTCTTT

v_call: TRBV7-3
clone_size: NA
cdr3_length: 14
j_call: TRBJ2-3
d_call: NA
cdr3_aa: CATGRGTRGDTQYF
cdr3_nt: TGTGCCACCGGCCGCGGCACAAGGGGGGATACGCAGTATTTT

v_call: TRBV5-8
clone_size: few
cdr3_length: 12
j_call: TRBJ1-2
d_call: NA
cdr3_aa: CASSVRGIGYTF
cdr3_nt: TGTGCCAGCAGCGTAAGGGGGATTGGCTACACCTTC

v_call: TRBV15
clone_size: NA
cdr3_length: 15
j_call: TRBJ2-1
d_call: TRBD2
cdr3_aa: CATSSAGASYNEQFF
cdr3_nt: TGTGCCACCTCGTCAGCGGGAGCAAGCTACAATGAGCAGTTCTTC

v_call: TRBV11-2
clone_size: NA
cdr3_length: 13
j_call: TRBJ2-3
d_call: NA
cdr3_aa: CASSRSGPGTQYF
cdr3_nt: TGTGCCAGCAGTCGTAGTGGCCCGGGTACGCAGTATTTT

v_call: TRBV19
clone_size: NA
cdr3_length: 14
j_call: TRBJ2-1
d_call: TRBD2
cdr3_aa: CASRSGRDYNEQFF
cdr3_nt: TGTGCCAGTAGGAGCGGGAGAGACTACAATGAGCAGTTCTTC

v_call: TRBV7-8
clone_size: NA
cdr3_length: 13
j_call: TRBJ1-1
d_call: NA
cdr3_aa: CASSPGAGTEAFF
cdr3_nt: TGTGCCAGCTCGCCGGGAGCAGGGACTGAAGCTTTCTTT

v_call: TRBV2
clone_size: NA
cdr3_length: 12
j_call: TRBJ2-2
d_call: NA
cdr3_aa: CASSVGLRELFF
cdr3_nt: TGTGCCAGCAGTGTTGGGCTCAGGGAGCTGTTTTTT

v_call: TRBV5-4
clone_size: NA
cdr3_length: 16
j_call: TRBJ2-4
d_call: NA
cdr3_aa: CASSLGQTDPKNIQYF
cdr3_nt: TGTGCCAGCAGCTTGGGACAGACAGATCCCAAAAACATTCAGTACTTC

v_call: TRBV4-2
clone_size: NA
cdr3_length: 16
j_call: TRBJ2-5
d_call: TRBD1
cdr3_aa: CASSPTGERSGETQYF
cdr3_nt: TGTGCCAGCAGTCCCACAGGGGAAAGGAGTGGGGAGACCCAGTACTTC